The 25 T cell receptor beta chains below come from one sample, sequenced in a study of T cell responses to AZD1222 COVID-19 vaccine. Assay used: immunoSEQ multiplex PCR; TCRdb lists only in-frame clones, some missing. The sample yields 84,000 or so clones, approximately 90% seen once. The sequenced sample was peripheral blood, obtained on day 0 of AZD1222 vaccination. The receptors derive from an adult in good health.

In the case of this clone: Sequence at one end of the junction differs from germline and may be a read error. This sequence joins TRBV14 and TRBJ1-2; D unresolved. The CDR3 loop spans 13 amino acids. Germline CDR1 and CDR2: SGHDN and FVKESK. The CDR3 region has the DNA TGTGCCAGCAGCCAAGATCTGAGGGAGGTATTGGCCTTC. Protein product: CASSQDLREVLAF.

The chain recombines TRBV12-3 or TRBV12-4 with TRBJ1-4; TRBD1 might be the D (5 bases). Trimming pared 3 bases from V and 8 bases from J, leaving 10 bases between. The CDR3 runs 13 residues. CDR3: CASSLTDGEKLFF. Here the CDR3 DNA reads TGTGCCAGCAGTTTGACAGATGGGGAAAAACTGTTTTTT.

The chain couples TRBV19 to TRBJ2-1, with D perhaps being TRBD1 or TRBD2 (5 bases each). This CDR3 is built from 14 residues. Germline CDR1 is LNHDA and CDR2 is SQIVND (reference sequence). Trimming took off 7 bases at V and 9 bases at J, with 19 bases between the two ends. CDR3 bases: TGTGCCAGTAAACGGGAAGAGGGGATGGTTGAGCAGTTCTTC. Translating gives CASKREEGMVEQFF.

This clone was observed a single time. The CDR3 region has the DNA TGTGCCAGTAGTATCCCCTCCGGGACTAGCGGGAGCTCAGTCGATGTTTACAATGAGCAGTTCTTC. This codes for CASSIPSGTSGSSVDVYNEQFF. The V gene is TRBV19, the J gene TRBJ2-1; 14 nucleotides align to TRBD2. The J segment lost 4 bases and the V segment lost 3 bases, leaving 20 bases of the junction unmatched. This CDR3 has 22 residues. CDR1 and CDR2 (germline): LNHDA, SQIVND (reference sequence).

V gene TRBV6-5 combines with J gene TRBJ1-2; D may be TRBD1 (5 bases). Per germline, CDR1 MNHEY and CDR2 SVGAGI. The CDR3 contains 16 residues. The ends were cut back, 0 bases at V and 5 bases at J, with 16 bases in the middle. CDR3 nucleotide sequence: TGTGCCAGCAGTTACTCCATGGACATTCTGGGGTATGGCTACACCTTC. Protein sequence: CASSYSMDILGYGYTF.

The V gene is TRBV16, the J gene TRBJ1-4, with TRBD1 matching 10 bases. Per germline, CDR1 KGHSY and CDR2 FQNENV. This CDR3 spans 15 amino acids. V lost 6 bases to trimming and J lost 8 bases; unmatched junction nucleotides: 9. CDR3 sequence (DNA): TGTGCCAGCAGTTCTCCGGACAGGGGGAAAGAAAAACTGTTTTTT. This encodes CASSSPDRGKEKLFF.

The table lists this clone with a few counts. The J gene is TRBJ1-5, the V gene TRBV10-3; D possibly corresponds to TRBD1 (6 bases). CDR1 is ENHRY and CDR2 is SYGVKD in the germline V gene. Trimming cost V 5 bases and J 5 bases, with 10 bases left between them. The CDR3 extends over 13 amino acids. The DNA for the CDR3 is TGTGCCATCAGTTCAGGGGTGGATCAGCCCCAGCATTTT. Its translation: CAISSGVDQPQHF.

The rearrangement uses TRBV7-2 and TRBJ1-1, with TRBD1 matching over 7 bases. V lost 4 bases and J lost 1; bases outside the gene matches: 3. This CDR3 has 14 amino acids. Germline assignment: CDR1 SGHTA and CDR2 FQGNSA. The CDR3 loop reads CASSSSGGNTEAFF. The CDR3 DNA reads TGTGCCAGCAGCTCCTCAGGGGGGAACACTGAAGCTTTCTTT.

The chain couples TRBV11-2 to TRBJ2-7; D remains ambiguous. V shed 1 base and J shed 3 bases, with 7 bases lying between them. The CDR3 contains 13 residues. The germline gives CDR1 SGHAT, CDR2 FQNNGV. CDR3 sequence (DNA): TGTGCCAGCAGCTTAGTCGACGGCTACGAGCAGTACTTC. Encoded protein: CASSLVDGYEQYF.

This rearrangement joins TRBV7-8 to TRBJ1-5; 9 bases align to TRBD1. Germline-derived CDR1 and CDR2 are SGHVS and FQNEAQ. Germline trimming cut 5 bases from V and 11 bases from J; bases unmatched to any gene: 13. This CDR3 contains 15 residues. The CDR3: CASSLADRGILTQHF. The CDR3 DNA reads as TGTGCCAGCAGCCTCGCGGACAGGGGTATTCTGACCCAGCATTTT.

A remark on this clone: The same CDR3 can be traced to other DNA sequences in this sample. J is TRBJ2-7 and V is TRBV5-4; D is perhaps TRBD1 or TRBD2 (5 bases each). V shed 1 base and J shed 3 bases, with 8 bases lying between them. Germline V gene lookup returns CDR1 SGHNT and CDR2 YYREEE (reference sequence). The CDR3 has 13 residues. This chain's CDR3 is CASSLRGSYEQYF. In DNA, the CDR3 is TGTGCCAGCAGCTTGCGGGGCAGCTACGAGCAGTACTTC.

This sequence joins TRBV11-2 and TRBJ2-6; D is perhaps TRBD1 or TRBD2 (6 bases each). This CDR3 comprises 16 residues. The germline gives CDR1 SGHAT, CDR2 FQNNGV. V was pared by 5 bases and J by 0 bases, with 11 bases between. The CDR3 here is CASSPGGSSGANVLTF. The CDR3 bases are TGTGCCAGCAGCCCCGGGGGCAGCTCTGGGGCCAACGTCCTGACTTTC.

This sequence joins TRBV30 and TRBJ1-5; D is unresolved. The CDR3 is made up of 14 amino acids. Germline V lookup: CDR1 GTSNPN, CDR2 SVGIG (reference sequence). Trimming left V 2 bases short and J 7 bases short, with 15 bases between. CDR3 nucleotides: TGTGCCTGGAGTACCGGAACCCGGGCCCAGCCCCAGCATTTT. Amino acids: CAWSTGTRAQPQHF.

The chain employs TRBV19 and TRBJ2-1; TRBD1 or TRBD2 may be the D gene (5 bases each). V was trimmed by 10 bases and J by 7 bases, leaving 26 bases between them. The germline V gene has CDR1 LNHDA and CDR2 SQIVND (reference sequence). The CDR3 length is 16 residues. The CDR3 loop reads CAIASFGRGEENEQFF. The CDR3 DNA sequence: TGTGCCATCGCCTCCTTTGGTAGGGGAGAGGAGAATGAGCAGTTCTTC.

V and J are TRBV6-5 and TRBJ1-2; the D gene is possibly TRBD1 (6 bases). Trimming left V 6 bases short and J 0 bases short, with 14 bases between. The CDR3 runs to 15 residues. Germline V gene lookup returns CDR1 MNHEY and CDR2 SVGAGI. CDR3 loop: CASSLQGGSNYGYTF. In DNA form, the CDR3 reads TGTGCCAGCAGCCTACAGGGAGGGTCTAACTATGGCTACACCTTC.

The chain joins TRBV10-2 to TRBJ2-1; 12 bases are shared with TRBD2. Per germline, CDR1 WSHSY and CDR2 SAAADI. V dropped 2 bases and J dropped 2; count of bases not matched to a gene: 4. The CDR3 is made up of 17 amino acids. CDR3 in amino acids: CASSEPPSGGAYNEQFF. The CDR3 region has the DNA TGCGCCAGCAGTGAGCCCCCTAGCGGGGGGGCCTACAATGAGCAGTTCTTC.

The chain links TRBV24-1 to TRBJ2-2, with D perhaps TRBD1 (6 bases). V lost 4 bases and J 0 bases, leaving 11 bases between the germline ends. CDR1 KGHDR and CDR2 SFDVKD come from the germline V gene. This CDR3 has 16 residues. CDR3 residues: CATSDAGATNTGELFF. Written as DNA, the CDR3 is TGTGCCACCAGTGACGCAGGGGCCACGAACACCGGGGAGCTGTTTTTT.

V and J are TRBV6-1 and TRBJ1-2, with D possibly being TRBD1 (5 bases). From germline, CDR1 is MNHNS and CDR2 SASEGT. Trimming pared 2 bases from V and 2 bases from J, leaving 18 bases between. The CDR3 is made up of 17 amino acids. The CDR3: CASSELGRGISNYGYTF. Here the CDR3 DNA reads TGTGCCAGCAGTGAATTGGGACGCGGGATTTCCAACTATGGCTACACCTTC.

The rearrangement links TRBV5-1 to TRBJ2-3, with 9 bases identical to TRBD2. The CDR3 consists of 16 residues. J gave up 5 bases and V 4 bases, and 11 bases lay outside the gene matches. CDR1 and CDR2 (germline): SGHRS, YFSETQ. CDR3 loop: CASSLRASGTGDTQYF. Written as DNA, the CDR3 is TGCGCCAGCAGCCTGAGGGCTAGCGGGACGGGAGATACGCAGTATTTT.

CDR3 loop: CASSPRGGGPLSNEQFF. As DNA, the CDR3 is TGTGCCAGCAGCCCGAGGGGAGGAGGGCCGCTCTCCAATGAGCAGTTCTTC. The rearrangement links TRBV5-4 to TRBJ2-1; D might be TRBD2 (6 bases). Germline V lookup: CDR1 SGHNT, CDR2 YYREEE (reference sequence). The CDR3 has 17 residues. V lost 4 bases and J lost 6, with 23 bases in between.

The chain uses TRBV7-2 and TRBJ2-7; TRBD2 matches 11 bases. Per the germline V gene, CDR1 is SGHTA and CDR2 is FQGNSA. CDR3 size: 16 residues. V lost 7 bases and J lost 0; bases outside the gene matches: 8. The CDR3 nucleotides read TGTGCCAGCACCTCTAGCGGGGGGATAAGCTCCTACGAGCAGTACTTC. Its translation: CASTSSGGISSYEQYF.

The chain combines TRBV5-4 with TRBJ2-1; either TRBD1 or TRBD2 may fit D (6 bases each). The CDR3 is made up of 16 amino acids. The germline CDR1 and CDR2 sequences are SGHNT and YYREEE (reference sequence). Trimming cost V 3 bases and J 4 bases, with 17 bases left between them. CDR3: CASSSGGQGPYNEQFF. The CDR3 DNA sequence: TGTGCCAGCAGCTCTGGAGGGCAGGGGCCTTACAATGAGCAGTTCTTC.

V and J are TRBV7-6 and TRBJ2-3; possibly TRBD1 for D (5 bases). The CDR3 consists of 16 residues. The germline gives CDR1 SGHVS, CDR2 FNYEAQ. V shed 5 bases and J shed 1 base, with 16 bases lying between them. The CDR3 bases are TGTGCCAGCAGCCTAAGACAAGGGGCGGGCACAGATACGCAGTATTTT. It codes for CASSLRQGAGTDTQYF.

The chain carries TRBV6-5 and TRBJ1-2, with a weak D call TRBD1 (5 bases). The CDR3 extends over 13 amino acids. The V and J ends lost 6 bases and 1 base respectively, with 9 bases between them. CDR1 is MNHEY and CDR2 is SVGAGI in the germline V gene. Written as DNA, the CDR3 is TGTGCCAGCAGGATGACAGATAACTATGGCTACACCTTC. Its protein is CASRMTDNYGYTF.

This rearrangement joins TRBV19 to TRBJ2-1, with a possible D match to TRBD2 (6 bases). Germline loops: CDR1 LNHDA, CDR2 SQIVND (reference sequence). This CDR3 is built from 15 residues. V lost 4 bases and J lost 7, with 17 bases in between. The CDR3 spells CASSRGREARNEQFF. The CDR3 DNA is TGTGCCAGTAGTAGAGGAAGGGAGGCCCGAAATGAGCAGTTCTTC.